The 9 T cell receptor beta chains below all came from one sample that was sequenced in a study of cytomegalovirus exposure and HLA in healthy donors. The PCR ran on 60 Vbeta and 13 Jbeta primers. The method was immunoSEQ multiplex PCR; TCRdb's version includes in-frame clones alone and lacks a portion of them. The data contain some 130,000 clones, 75% to 85% of them singletons. Sequencing used PBMCs. The receptors stem from a man aged 45-65 years in good health and CMV-seronegative.

V gene TRBV29-1 combines with J gene TRBJ1-6; D possibly corresponds to TRBD1 (5 bases). CDR3 length: 13 amino acids. Germline assignment: CDR1 SQVTM and CDR2 ANQGSEA. Deletions cut 8 bases from V and 6 bases from J, with 14 bases between. CDR3 loop: CSPSPGPNSPLHF. In DNA form, the CDR3 reads TGCAGCCCTTCCCCAGGGCCTAATTCACCCCTCCACTTT.

The genes are TRBV10-3 and TRBJ1-2, with D possibly being TRBD1 (5 bases). CDR3 length equals 13 residues. In germline, CDR1 is ENHRY, CDR2 SYGVKD. The V gene lost 2 bases and the J gene lost 5 bases, with 9 bases spanning the gap. The CDR3 region has the DNA TGTGCCATCAGTGAGGGGGGAGGATATGGCTACACCTTC. The encoded protein is CAISEGGGYGYTF.

The J gene is TRBJ2-3, the V gene TRBV4-1; 7 positions agree with TRBD2. This CDR3 is 14 amino acids long. Germline V lookup: CDR1 MGHRA, CDR2 YSYEKL. The V and J ends lost 4 bases and 4 bases, in that order; junction bases with no gene match: 5. The CDR3: CASSLTGGSDTQYF. In nucleotides, the CDR3 is TGCGCCAGCAGCCTAACGGGGGGTTCAGATACGCAGTATTTT.

The V gene is TRBV18, the J gene TRBJ2-7, with D maybe TRBD1 (5 bases). With 3 bases removed from V and 1 base from J, the gap between germline ends came to 13 bases. CDR1 and CDR2 (germline): KGHSH, LQKENI. The CDR3 sequence is 15 residues long. CDR3: CASSPLGQGSYEQYF. CDR3 nucleotide sequence: TGTGCCAGCTCACCCTTAGGACAAGGGTCCTACGAGCAGTACTTC.

The V gene is TRBV9, the J gene TRBJ1-1, with 11 nucleotides matching TRBD1. This CDR3 region has 17 residues. The germline CDR1 and CDR2 sequences are SGDLS and YYNGEE. V dropped 4 bases and J dropped 3; count of bases not matched to a gene: 11. CDR3 in DNA: TGTGCCAGCAGCACCAGGACAGGGGGCAGCCTTGACACTGAAGCTTTCTTT. Its protein product is CASSTRTGGSLDTEAFF.

The chain uses TRBV6-1 and TRBJ2-1; maybe TRBD2 (6 bases). Germline values: CDR1 MNHNS, CDR2 SASEGT. The CDR3 is made up of 14 amino acids. The germline V and J ends were trimmed by 5 bases and 3 bases, with 11 bases remaining between them. CDR3 nucleotide sequence: TGTGCCAGCAGTTTGACTAGGGGCTACAATGAGCAGTTCTTC. Translation gives CASSLTRGYNEQFF.

In DNA form, the CDR3 reads TGTGCCAGCAGGGCCGGGACAGGCATTGCCTATGGCTACACCTTC. Amino acid sequence: CASRAGTGIAYGYTF. The chain has TRBV2 and TRBJ1-2, with TRBD1 matching 8 bases. The CDR3 length is 15 residues. The V segment lost 6 bases and the J segment 4 bases; nucleotides outside the gene matches: 10. Germline CDR1 is SNHLY and CDR2 is FYNNEI.

J is TRBJ2-7 and V is TRBV9, with D maybe TRBD2 (7 bases). V lost 3 bases and J lost 5, with 18 bases in between. The CDR3 consists of 15 residues. Germline values: CDR1 SGDLS, CDR2 YYNGEE. CDR3 region: CASSAPGAAGDEQYF. The CDR3 DNA is TGTGCCAGCAGCGCTCCGGGGGCGGCGGGGGACGAGCAGTACTTC.

The genes are TRBV25-1 and TRBJ1-1; possibly TRBD1 for D (5 bases). The CDR3 consists of 12 residues. In germline, CDR1 is MGHDK, CDR2 SYGVNS. Trimming stripped 6 bases from V and 5 bases from J, with 10 bases between. Here the CDR3 DNA reads TGTGCCAGCAGCCTTCGGGGGACTGAAGCTTTCTTT. Translating it yields CASSLRGTEAFF.